This T cell receptor (beta chain) was found in a study of cytomegalovirus exposure and HLA in healthy donors. The PCR employed 60 Vbeta primers together with 13 Jbeta primers. Using immunoSEQ multiplex PCR, the repertoire was profiled, and TCRdb retains in-frame clones only, with some absent. The table includes about 150,000 clones, approximately 80% detected once. On this clone itself: The antigen remains undetermined.

Trimming took 3 bases from V and 4 from J; bases not matched to a gene: 16. Germline V CDR1 and CDR2: SGHDT, YYEEEE. This CDR3 comprises 17 residues. Study results and caveats: Certain indistinguishable V segments, among them TRBV6-2 and TRBV6-3, were excluded. A prior analysis recorded that most TCR beta V segments were productive about 87% or about 30% of the time. Overall, about 160 TCR beta chains were annotated as cytomegalovirus-associated. What a later analysis showed was that several of the most significant clusters appeared linked to common viral pathogens.

The chain joins TRBV5-6 to TRBJ2-7; 7 positions match TRBD2. This receptor was identified in a middle-aged woman in good health and CMV-seronegative. The sequenced sample was PBMCs. This CDR3 is CASSSETKPREGYEQYF. The DNA of the CDR3 is TGTGCCAGCAGCTCCGAGACAAAGCCTAGGGAGGGTTACGAGCAGTACTTC. Full variable domain (rest looked up from reference TRBV5-6 and TRBJ2-7): DAGVTQSPTHLIKTRGQQVTLRCSPKSGHDTVSWYQQALGQGPQFIFQYYEEEERQRGNFPDRFSGHQFPNYSSELNVNALLLGDSALYLCASSSETKPREGYEQYFGPGTRLTVT.